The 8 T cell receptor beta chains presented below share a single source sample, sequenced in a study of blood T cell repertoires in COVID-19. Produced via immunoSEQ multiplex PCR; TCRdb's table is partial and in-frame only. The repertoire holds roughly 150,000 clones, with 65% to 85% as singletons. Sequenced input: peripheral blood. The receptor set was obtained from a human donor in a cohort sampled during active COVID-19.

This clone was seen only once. The DNA of the CDR3 is TGCGCCAGCATACCACTACAGGGTCCCTACAATGAGCAGTTCTTC. As protein: CASIPLQGPYNEQFF. The chain has TRBV5-1 and TRBJ2-1; tentatively, D is TRBD1 (6 bases). CDR1 and CDR2 (germline): SGHRS, YFSETQ. The CDR3 length is 15 residues. V lost 6 bases to trimming and J lost 2 bases, with 15 bases between them.

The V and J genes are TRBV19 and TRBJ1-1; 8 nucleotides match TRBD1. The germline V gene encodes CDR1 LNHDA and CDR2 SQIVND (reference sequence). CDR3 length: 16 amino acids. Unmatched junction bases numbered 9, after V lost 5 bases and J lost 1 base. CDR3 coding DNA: TGTGCCAGTAGTTGGAGAGGACAGGGTACGAACACTGAAGCTTTCTTT. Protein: CASSWRGQGTNTEAFF.

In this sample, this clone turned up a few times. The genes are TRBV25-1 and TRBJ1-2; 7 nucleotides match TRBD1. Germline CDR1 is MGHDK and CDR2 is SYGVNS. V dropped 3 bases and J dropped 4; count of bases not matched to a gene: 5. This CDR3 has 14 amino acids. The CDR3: CASSEAGGPYGYTF. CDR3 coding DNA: TGTGCCAGCAGTGAGGCAGGGGGGCCCTATGGCTACACCTTC.

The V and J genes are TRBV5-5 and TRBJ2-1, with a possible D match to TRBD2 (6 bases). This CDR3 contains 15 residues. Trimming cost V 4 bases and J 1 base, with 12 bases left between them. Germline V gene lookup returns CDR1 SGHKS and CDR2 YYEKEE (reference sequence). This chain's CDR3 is CASSPPGGSYNEQFF. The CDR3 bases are TGTGCCAGCAGCCCCCCTGGGGGGTCCTACAATGAGCAGTTCTTC.

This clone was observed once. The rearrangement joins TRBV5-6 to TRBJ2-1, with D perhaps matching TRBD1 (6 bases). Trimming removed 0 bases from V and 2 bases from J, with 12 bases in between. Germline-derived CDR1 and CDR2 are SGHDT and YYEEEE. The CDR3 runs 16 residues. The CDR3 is CASSLAGTRAYNEQFF. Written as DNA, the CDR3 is TGTGCCAGCAGCTTGGCCGGGACAAGGGCCTACAATGAGCAGTTCTTC.

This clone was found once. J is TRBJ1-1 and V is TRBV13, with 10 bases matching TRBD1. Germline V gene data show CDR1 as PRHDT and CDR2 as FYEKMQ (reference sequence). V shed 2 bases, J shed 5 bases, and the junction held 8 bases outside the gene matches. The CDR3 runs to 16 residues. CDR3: CASSLKTGGWWTEAFF. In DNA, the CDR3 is TGTGCCAGCAGCTTAAAGACAGGGGGCTGGTGGACTGAAGCTTTCTTT.

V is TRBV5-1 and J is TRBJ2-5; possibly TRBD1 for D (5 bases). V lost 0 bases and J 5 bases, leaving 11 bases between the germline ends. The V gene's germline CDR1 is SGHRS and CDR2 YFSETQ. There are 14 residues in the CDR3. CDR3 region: CASSLAGLYETQYF. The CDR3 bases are TGCGCCAGCAGCTTGGCAGGGTTGTACGAGACCCAGTACTTC.

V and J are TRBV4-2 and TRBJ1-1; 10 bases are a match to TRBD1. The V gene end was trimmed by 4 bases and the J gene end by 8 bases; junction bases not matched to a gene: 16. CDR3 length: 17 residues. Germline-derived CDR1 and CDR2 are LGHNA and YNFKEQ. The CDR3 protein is CASSPRYYGQGVTEAFF. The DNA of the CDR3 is TGTGCCAGCAGCCCCCGGTATTACGGACAGGGGGTCACAGAAGCTTTCTTT.